Listed here are 23 T cell receptor beta chains from one sample, sequenced in a study of metastatic and nonmetastatic thyroid tumors. TCRdb re-called the PCR reads with MiXCR. The table records 35,000 to 45,000 clones, roughly 3.2% of them present only once. Until they underwent thyroid surgery, no patient had received any treatment. Sequencing was done on a sample of blood. These receptors originate from a female donor with papillary thyroid cancer or a benign thyroid nodule (not recorded which). Some clones in this sample may be carry-over from other donors' samples.

This clone was picked up many times. V is TRBV6-1 and J is TRBJ2-2; 7 bases map to TRBD1. The CDR3 totals 16 residues. V lost 7 bases and J lost 8; bases outside the gene matches: 16. Germline loops: CDR1 MNHNS, CDR2 SASEGT. The CDR3 spells CASTDQGVAATGELFF. The CDR3 DNA reads TGTGCCAGCACTGACCAGGGGGTAGCAGCAACAGGGGAGCTGTTTTTT.

This clone was counted ten times or more. This rearrangement joins TRBV20-1 to TRBJ2-6, with D perhaps TRBD1 or TRBD2 (5 bases each). Germline values: CDR1 DFQATT, CDR2 SNEGSKA (reference sequence). Trimming removed 2 bases from V and 0 bases from J, with 14 bases in between. The CDR3 has 17 amino acids. The CDR3 is CSARFRDRSSGANVLTF. The DNA for the CDR3 is TGCAGTGCTAGATTCCGGGACCGAAGCTCTGGGGCCAACGTCCTGACTTTC.

This clone has more than one count but fewer than ten. The junction differs from germline at one of its ends, possibly a read error. The chain links TRBV6-2 or TRBV6-3 to TRBJ2-2, with D maybe TRBD2 (7 bases). The CDR3 length is 15 residues. Germline V gene lookup returns CDR1 MNHEY and CDR2 SVGEGT. This CDR3 is CASQAGGLETGELFF. The CDR3 coding sequence is TGTGCCAGCCAAGCCGGGGGGCTTGAGACCGGGGAGTTGTTTTTT.

The genes are TRBV2 and TRBJ2-5; no clear D. CDR1 and CDR2 from the germline V gene are SNHLY and FYNNEI. Trimming took 2 bases from V and 10 from J, leaving 8 bases between them. The CDR3 sequence is 11 residues long. The CDR3 bases are TGTGCCAGCAGTGAATGGAAGAGCCAGTACTTC. Protein product: CASSEWKSQYF.

This clone was seen only a few times. The genes are TRBV15 and TRBJ2-7; D unclear. Germline V gene data show CDR1 as LNHNV and CDR2 as YYDKDF (reference sequence). Trimming removed 3 bases from V and 3 bases from J, with 15 bases in between. This CDR3 spans 15 amino acids. The CDR3 DNA is TGTGCCACCAGCAGCCAAGATCCTAGGGTCTACGAGCAGTACTTC. It yields the protein CATSSQDPRVYEQYF.

This clone was observed at least ten times. This chain uses TRBV20-1 with TRBJ1-6; unclear D gene. CDR3 size: 15 residues. Germline V gene lookup returns CDR1 DFQATT and CDR2 SNEGSKA (reference sequence). V was pared by 0 bases and J by 0 bases, with 6 bases between. The CDR3: CSARERSSYNSPLHF. The CDR3, as DNA: TGCAGTGCTAGAGAGAGGAGCTCCTATAATTCACCCCTCCACTTT.

This clone was seen a handful of times. The chain uses TRBV20-1 and TRBJ2-2, with D possibly called TRBD1 or TRBD2 (6 bases each). The CDR3 sequence is 15 residues long. V was trimmed by 3 bases and J by 3 bases, leaving 14 bases between them. Germline-derived CDR1 and CDR2 are DFQATT and SNEGSKA (reference sequence). The CDR3 region is CSASTGAGDTGELFF. CDR3 DNA sequence: TGCAGTGCTAGTACGGGGGCAGGGGACACCGGGGAGCTGTTTTTT.

About this clone itself: Its ends do not fully match the called genes, so a read error is possible. The V call is TRBV27, the J call TRBJ1-6; D may be TRBD1 (5 bases). Germline CDR1 MNHEY, CDR2 SMNVEV (reference sequence). The CDR3 has 16 residues. CDR3 region: CSSSRGGGSYNSPLHF. In nucleotides, the CDR3 is TGTTCCAGCAGTCGGGGCGGAGGCTCCTATAATTCACCCCTCCACTTT.

This clone was picked up many times. It may be a read error: a sequence one base away is much more abundant. This rearrangement joins TRBV15 to TRBJ2-7; D is unclear. The CDR3 covers 14 residues. Per germline, CDR1 LNHNV and CDR2 YYDKDF (reference sequence). The CDR3 coding sequence is TGTGCCACCGGCAGAGATACGATAACCTACGAGCAGTACTTC. Its translation: CATGRDTITYEQYF.

This clone has ten or more counts. The J gene is TRBJ1-2, the V gene TRBV7-9; D perhaps matches TRBD1 (5 bases). This CDR3 comprises 15 residues. V lost 3 bases to trimming and J lost 0 bases, with 11 bases between them. Germline V gives CDR1 SEHNR, CDR2 FQNEAQ (reference sequence). The CDR3 is CASSFMGPTNYGYTF. For the CDR3, the DNA is TGTGCCAGCAGCTTCATGGGACCTACTAACTATGGCTACACCTTC.

This clone has more than one count but fewer than ten. V and J are TRBV11-3 and TRBJ1-1; unclear D gene. Trimming left V 5 bases short and J 6 bases short, with 7 bases between. Germline lookup yields CDR1 SGHNT and CDR2 YENEEA. The CDR3 is 11 amino acids. The CDR3 loop is CASSQRPEAFF. The CDR3, as DNA: TGTGCCAGCAGCCAGCGCCCTGAAGCTTTCTTT. The complete variable domain, with remaining parts taken from reference TRBV11-3 and TRBJ1-1, reads EAGVVQSPRYKIIEKKQPVAFWCNPISGHNTLYWYLQNLGQGPELLIRYENEEAVDDSQLPKDRFSAERLKGVDSTLKIQPAELGDSAVYLCASSQRPEAFFGQGTRLTVV.

In its sample, this clone was seen many times. The rearrangement joins TRBV4-2 to TRBJ2-3; D could derive from TRBD1 or TRBD2 (5 bases each). V lost 4 bases, J lost 2 bases, and 13 bases lay in between. The CDR3 is 15 amino acids. Per the germline V gene, CDR1 is LGHNA and CDR2 is YNFKEQ. In DNA, the CDR3 is TGTGCCAGCAGCCCTCGGGACGAAGCCACAGATACGCAGTATTTT. Translating gives CASSPRDEATDTQYF.

This clone has ten or more counts. The chain couples TRBV2 to TRBJ1-5; D ambiguous. CDR1 and CDR2 from the germline V gene are SNHLY and FYNNEI. The length of the CDR3 is 13 residues. Trimming took 3 bases from V and 3 from J, leaving 6 bases between them. The CDR3 region is CASSEDLNQPQHF. As DNA, the CDR3 is TGTGCCAGCAGTGAGGACCTCAATCAGCCCCAGCATTTT.

This clone was observed many times. This chain uses TRBV11-3 with TRBJ2-2; 7 bases are shared with TRBD1. The CDR3 loop spans 14 amino acids. Trimming removed 6 bases from V and 7 bases from J; junction bases left unmatched: 8. The germline CDR1 and CDR2 sequences are SGHNT and YENEEA. The CDR3 nucleotides read TGTGCCAGCAGACAGGGGATTCGGATCGGGGAGCTGTTTTTT. Its translation: CASRQGIRIGELFF.

Ten or more counts support this clone. The chain couples TRBV30 to TRBJ1-6; 7 bases are a match to TRBD1. The trim removed 6 bases at V and 11 bases at J, leaving 13 bases unmatched. The CDR3 covers 14 residues. From germline, CDR1 is GTSNPN and CDR2 SVGIG (reference sequence). The CDR3 sequence is CACYAGQANPPLHF. DNA for the CDR3: TGTGCCTGCTACGCCGGACAGGCCAATCCACCCCTCCACTTT.

The V gene is TRBV7-2, the J gene TRBJ1-2, with D possibly matching TRBD1 (6 bases). This CDR3 region has 16 residues. Germline V lookup: CDR1 SGHTA, CDR2 FQGNSA. V lost 1 base, J lost 5 bases, and 17 bases lay in between. The CDR3: CASSLDLAGAGYGYTF. The CDR3 DNA sequence: TGTGCCAGCAGCTTAGATTTAGCGGGGGCCGGGTATGGCTACACCTTC.

The V call is TRBV6-6, the J call TRBJ2-5; no definite D call. CDR1 and CDR2 from the germline V gene are MNHNY and SVGAGI (reference sequence). This CDR3 region has 15 residues. Trimming stripped 0 bases from V and 7 bases from J, with 15 bases between. The CDR3 protein is CASSYSVLVEGTQYF. The CDR3 DNA is TGTGCCAGCAGTTACTCGGTCCTAGTGGAAGGGACCCAGTACTTC.

This clone was picked up many times. The chain carries TRBV13 and TRBJ2-3; the D gene is possibly TRBD2 (5 bases). This CDR3 contains 13 residues. Trimming removed 4 bases from V and 4 bases from J, with 9 bases in between. Germline V lookup: CDR1 PRHDT, CDR2 FYEKMQ (reference sequence). The CDR3 bases are TGTGCCAGCAGCTCGGGATGGCCAGATACGCAGTATTTT. This translates into CASSSGWPDTQYF.

By its share, this clone is medium-sized. DNA of the CDR3: TGCGCCAGCAGCTTTGGCTCTAACTATGGCTACACCTTC. Translation gives CASSFGSNYGYTF. This chain joins TRBV5-1 and TRBJ1-2; D not resolved. The germline CDR1 and CDR2 sequences are SGHRS and YFSETQ. The CDR3 length is 13 residues. V gave up 2 bases and J gave up 0 bases, with 5 bases separating them.

This chain connects TRBV6-5 to TRBJ2-7; 7 positions agree with TRBD2. The V gene's germline CDR1 is MNHEY and CDR2 SVGAGI. V was pared by 4 bases and J by 3 bases, with 6 bases of the junction left unmatched. This CDR3 has 14 residues. CDR3 amino acids: CASSSQAGDYEQYF. DNA of the CDR3: TGTGCCAGCAGTTCCCAGGCGGGAGACTACGAGCAGTACTTC.

This clone occurred many times. The CDR3 reads CASSEPGTRARRGGYTF. The DNA for the CDR3 is TGTGCCAGCAGTGAACCCGGGACGCGAGCCCGAAGGGGGGGCTACACCTTC. The chain joins TRBV6-1 to TRBJ1-2, with a weak D call TRBD1 (6 bases). This CDR3 spans 17 amino acids. CDR1 MNHNS and CDR2 SASEGT come from the germline V gene. With 2 bases removed from V and 8 bases from J, the gap between germline ends came to 24 bases.

This clone was detected a few times. The chain combines TRBV20-1 with TRBJ1-5, with 7 nucleotides matching TRBD1. There are 15 residues in the CDR3. After removal of 0 bases from V and 7 bases from J, the junction contained 9 bases not matched to a gene. Germline CDR1 and CDR2: DFQATT and SNEGSKA (reference sequence). The CDR3 spells CSARDVAGGEQPQHF. The CDR3 coding sequence is TGCAGTGCTAGAGATGTAGCAGGGGGAGAGCAGCCCCAGCATTTT.

The sample holds many counts of this clone. This chain joins TRBV10-2 and TRBJ2-7, with D unresolved. The CDR3 covers 15 residues. Per germline, CDR1 WSHSY and CDR2 SAAADI. Trimming took off 2 bases at V and 0 bases at J, with 11 bases between the two ends. The CDR3 DNA reads TGCGCCAGCAGTGAGACGGCGGCATCCTCCTACGAGCAGTACTTC. Protein product: CASSETAASSYEQYF.